A single TCR beta chain is shown here with its context. The antigen remains undetermined. Mismatch repair deficiency was confirmed in all patients, by PCR or immunohistochemistry. Three pembrolizumab responders had their TCRs sequenced. The record originates from a study of PD-1 blockade in mismatch repair-deficient tumors. Study in general: Patients had eleven to twelve mismatch repair-deficient cancer types and were previously treated and progressing.

Germline loops: CDR1 SGHAT, CDR2 FQNNGV. The V and J ends lost 2 bases and 2 bases respectively, with 20 bases between them. The CDR3 has 18 residues. Only in-frame clones appear in the TCRdb table, and some are missing; sequencing was by immunoSEQ multiplex PCR. The table includes more than 40,000 clones, roughly 80% detected once. Study-wide results and caveats: Tumor-resident clones, often absent from pretreatment blood, expanded after pembrolizumab and then contracted.

This sequence originates from an adult with mismatch repair-deficient cancer. The chain links TRBV11-2 to TRBJ2-3; D possibly uses TRBD1 or TRBD2 (5 bases each). Specimen: peripheral blood, collected approximately 18 weeks after starting pembrolizumab. The DNA of the CDR3 is TGTGCCAGCAGCTTACCCCGCGGTGGGGACCAATACACAGATACGCAGTATTTT. This sequence encodes CASSLPRGGDQYTDTQYF.